This T cell receptor beta chain was identified during a study of T cells in Graves' hyperthyroidism and ophthalmopathy. Study overall: Specimen type is peripheral blood, collected at initial diagnosis prior to any treatment. Overall study findings and caveats: Stable hyperthyroidism was told apart from ophthalmopathy by a model built on 13 V-J features. In the blood, most expanded thyroid clonotypes above 0.001 appeared as well.

On the basis of clinical symptoms, serum thyroxine and TRAb, thyroid ultrasound and orbital computed tomography, diagnoses were made. Germline V gene data show CDR1 as MNHEY and CDR2 as SMNVEV (reference sequence). Trimming cost V 8 bases and J 7 bases, with 17 bases left between them. The CDR3 consists of 14 residues. RNA transcripts were the template for amplifying TCR beta CDR3 regions. First-round RT-PCR with HTBI primers amplified the TCR CDR3 region. TCRdb re-analysed the multiplex PCR reads in MiXCR, keeping a single row per CDR3 protein. The data contain about 400,000 distinct CDR3 sequences, 15% of them singletons. On this clonotype: The antigen remains unidentified.

The origin of this receptor is a woman aged 25 to 39 with Graves' hyperthyroidism. The material sequenced was blood. The chain combines TRBV27 with TRBJ1-4; D unclear. DNA of the CDR3: TGTGCCAGCGGACCTGTCAGTTTGCGTGAAAAACTGTTTTTT. Protein product: CASGPVSLREKLFF.